The count of the clone carrying this T cell receptor beta chain is one. Antigen: not known. One end of the junction is discordant with germline, which a read error may explain. Germline CDR1 SQVTM, CDR2 ANQGSEA. The CDR3 covers 10 residues. The sample comes from a study of tumor and adjacent non-tumor tissue in lung cancer. Overall study: Stage I to III disease affected 10 men and roughly 5 women aged roughly 31 to 85. Around 4.2 million productive TCRbeta reads were obtained per sample on average. General study points: Significantly higher TCR diversity was found in tumor than normal lung. Top 100 clones took a larger repertoire share in normal lung.

TCRbeta libraries were built with three rounds of nested PCR, modified from ARM-PCR. From the multiplex PCR reads, TCRdb called clonotypes with MiXCR, one entry per CDR3 protein. This sample has approximately 79,000 distinct CDR3 sequences, with roughly 72% found just once. No cell sorting was done before RNA was extracted from the tissue. The receptor was derived from a woman aged 40 to 50 with non-small cell lung cancer. Sequenced sample: lung tumor tissue. The chain is built from TRBV29-1 and TRBJ2-1; D ambiguous. The CDR3 protein is CSLGYNGQFF. The CDR3 DNA is TGCAGCCTTGGGTACAATGGGCAGTTCTTC.